The present T cell receptor (beta chain) was sequenced within a study of response to subunit inactivated influenza vaccine. Findings of the study overall: Authors suggested each seasonal flu vaccination may recruit only limited numbers of new T cells.

The V segment lost 3 bases and the J segment 5 bases; nucleotides outside the gene matches: 10. Germline V CDR1 and CDR2: SGHDN, FVKESK. This CDR3 comprises 18 residues. This clonotype was seen a few times. Its antigen is unidentified. In TCRdb, the RT-PCR reads were re-called with MiXCR into one record per CDR3 protein. The sample has hundreds of thousands of distinct CDR3 sequences; 9.5% to 15% are singletons. The receptor comes from a man aged 45 to 65 who received an inactivated influenza vaccine. This rearrangement joins TRBV14 to TRBJ2-3; TRBD2 matches 14 bases. The sample consisted of non-naive T cells sorted from PBMCs, taken approximately 15 days before vaccination. CDR3 nucleotide sequence: TGTGCCAGCAGCCATTTTCAGACTAGCGGGAGGGCCATAGATACGCAGTATTTT. It is translated as CASSHFQTSGRAIDTQYF.